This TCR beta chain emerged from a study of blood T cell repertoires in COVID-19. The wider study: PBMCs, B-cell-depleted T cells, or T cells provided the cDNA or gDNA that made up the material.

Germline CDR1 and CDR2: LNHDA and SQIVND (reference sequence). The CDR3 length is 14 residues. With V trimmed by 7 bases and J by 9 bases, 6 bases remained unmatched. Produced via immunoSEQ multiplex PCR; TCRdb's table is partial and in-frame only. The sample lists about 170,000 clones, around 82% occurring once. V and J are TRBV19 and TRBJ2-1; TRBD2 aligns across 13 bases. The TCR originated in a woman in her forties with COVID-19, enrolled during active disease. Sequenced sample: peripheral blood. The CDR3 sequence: CASTGTSGVGEQFF. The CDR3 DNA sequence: TGTGCCAGTACTGGGACTAGCGGGGTCGGTGAGCAGTTCTTC.